A single sample is the source of the 12 T cell receptor beta chains below, sequenced in a study of T cell repertoires in cytomegalovirus infection. TCRdb processed the reads anew with MiXCR; each CDR3 protein has one entry. The table includes roughly 500,000 distinct CDR3 sequences, approximately 10% detected once. The sequencing input was PBMCs. The receptor set was obtained from a human donor in good health (CMV status not recorded). Some clones in this sample may be carry-over from other donors' samples.

This clonotype was observed at least ten times. This chain joins TRBV12-3 or TRBV12-4 and TRBJ1-2; tentatively, D is TRBD1 (5 bases). The CDR3 has 14 residues. V lost 2 bases and J lost 7, with 14 bases in between. CDR3 in DNA: TGTGCCAGCAGTTTATGGGGGACTACTCGTGGCTACACCTTC. Encoded protein: CASSLWGTTRGYTF.

The DNA of the CDR3 is TGCAGTGCTAGCGGGACAGGGGAGGAAAAACTGTTTTTT. It codes for CSASGTGEEKLFF. V gene TRBV20-1 combines with J gene TRBJ1-4, with 10 bases aligning to TRBD1. V lost 3 bases to trimming and J lost 8 bases; unmatched junction nucleotides: 3. CDR3 length: 13 residues. Germline V gene lookup returns CDR1 DFQATT and CDR2 SNEGSKA (reference sequence).

The CDR3 DNA reads as TGTGCCAGCAGCTCCAGGGGCGACGCAGATACGCAGTATTTT. Translation: CASSSRGDADTQYF. This chain uses TRBV5-4 with TRBJ2-3, with D perhaps TRBD1 (6 bases). The germline CDR1 and CDR2 sequences are SGHNT and YYREEE (reference sequence). Trimming stripped 3 bases from V and 4 bases from J, with 12 bases between. This CDR3 region has 14 residues.

With respect to this clonotype: Sequence at one end of the junction differs from germline and may be a read error. The rearrangement uses TRBV7-4 and TRBJ2-3; D is unresolved. The germline V gene has CDR1 SGHVT and CDR2 SQSDAQ. The CDR3 consists of 14 residues. The chain's CDR3 is CACSSPDSTDTQYF. CDR3 nucleotides: TGTGCCTGCAGCAGCCCCGACAGCACAGATACGCAGTATTTT.

The chain has TRBV20-1 and TRBJ1-4, with TRBD1 as a possible D gene (5 bases). There are 13 residues in the CDR3. Germline V gene data show CDR1 as DFQATT and CDR2 as SNEGSKA (reference sequence). Trimming cost V 6 bases and J 7 bases, with 15 bases left between them. CDR3: CSAQGRGGEKLFF. DNA for the CDR3: TGCAGTGCCCAGGGTCGCGGAGGTGAAAAACTGTTTTTT.

This clonotype was picked up many times. For the CDR3, the DNA is TGTGCCAGCAGCAAGGACAGGGGTCGAACTGAAGCTTTCTTT. Translating gives CASSKDRGRTEAFF. The V gene is TRBV7-3, the J gene TRBJ1-1; 9 bases are shared with TRBD1. The CDR3 consists of 14 residues. Germline values: CDR1 SGHTA, CDR2 FQGTGA. V shed 5 bases, J shed 5 bases, and the junction held 6 bases outside the gene matches.

This clonotype occurred many times. The chain combines TRBV12-3 or TRBV12-4 with TRBJ2-3, with 14 bases fitting TRBD2. The CDR3 runs 17 residues. After removal of 5 bases from V and 2 bases from J, the junction contained 6 bases not matched to a gene. CDR3 DNA: TGTGCCAGCAGTCGCGGGACTAGCGGGAGCTTCACAGATACGCAGTATTTT. This sequence encodes CASSRGTSGSFTDTQYF.

This clonotype appeared many times. V gene TRBV3-1 combines with J gene TRBJ2-1; 10 bases map to TRBD2. The CDR3 is made up of 14 amino acids. CDR1 is LGHDT and CDR2 is YNNKEL in the germline V gene (reference sequence). The trim removed 3 bases at V and 9 bases at J, leaving 5 bases unmatched. The CDR3 loop reads CASSQGTSVFEQFF. CDR3 sequence (DNA): TGTGCCAGCAGCCAGGGGACTAGCGTATTTGAGCAGTTCTTC.

The table lists this clonotype with many counts. The chain carries TRBV7-3 and TRBJ2-5; D is possibly TRBD1 or TRBD2 (5 bases each). Germline CDR1 is SGHTA and CDR2 is FQGTGA. The CDR3 totals 16 residues. Trimming stripped 3 bases from V and 5 bases from J, with 19 bases between. The DNA for the CDR3 is TGTGCCAGCAGCTTGAGCCCGTCCGGGACCCGGGAGACCCAGTACTTC. Encoded protein: CASSLSPSGTRETQYF.

This clonotype has only a few counts. The gene calls are TRBV2 and TRBJ1-2; D call uncertain. Trimming removed 6 bases at V and 8 bases at J, with 19 bases between. Germline V CDR1 and CDR2: SNHLY, FYNNEI. This CDR3 region has 14 residues. This CDR3 is CASRLSGPDGGYTF. CDR3 DNA: TGTGCCAGCAGACTATCCGGGCCCGACGGGGGCTACACCTTC.

This clonotype was picked up many times. The chain has TRBV2 and TRBJ1-1; D is unresolved. V lost 0 bases, J lost 5 bases, and 16 bases lay in between. The germline V gene encodes CDR1 SNHLY and CDR2 FYNNEI. CDR3 size: 16 residues. CDR3 amino acids: CASSEALWQMGTEAFF. The CDR3, as DNA: TGTGCCAGCAGTGAAGCGCTTTGGCAGATGGGGACTGAAGCTTTCTTT. Full variable domain (outside the CDR3, taken from reference TRBV2 and TRBJ1-1): EPEVTQTPSHQVTQMGQEVILRCVPISNHLYFYWYRQILGQKVEFLVSFYNNEISEKSEIFDDQFSVERPDGSNFTLKIRSTKLEDSAMYFCASSEALWQMGTEAFFGQGTRLTVV.

This clonotype was found a few times. This chain uses TRBV3-1 with TRBJ1-4, with D unresolved. The CDR3 has 11 amino acids. Germline assignment: CDR1 LGHDT and CDR2 YNNKEL (reference sequence). The germline V and J ends were trimmed by 4 bases and 8 bases, with 5 bases remaining between them. The CDR3 spells CASSRSEKLFF. The CDR3 DNA reads TGTGCCAGCAGCCGTTCGGAAAAACTGTTTTTT.